Listed below are T cell receptor beta chains from one sample, sequenced in a study of response to subunit inactivated influenza vaccine. TCRdb re-derived calls from the RT-PCR reads in MiXCR, one entry per CDR3 protein. The data hold about 620,000 distinct CDR3 sequences, with around 11% observed a single time. The material sequenced was PBMCs from blood, taken on the day of vaccination. These receptors were obtained from a man in his fifties or sixties who received an inactivated influenza vaccine. CDR3s include the opening cysteine and the closing phenylalanine or tryptophan. Each record gives: V gene, clone size, D gene, J gene, CDR3 protein, CDR3 DNA. The D gene is left open where the match is weak. Some rows mark clone size as missing; the rest say once, few, many or name a class of expanded clone.

v_call: TRBV25-1; clone_size: few; d_call: .; j_call: TRBJ2-6; cdr3_aa: CASSLTTGTFAGANVLTF; cdr3_nt: TGTGCCAGCAGTCTAACGACAGGGACTTTTGCTGGGGCCAACGTCCTGACTTTC
v_call: TRBV7-2; clone_size: few; d_call: .; j_call: TRBJ2-5; cdr3_aa: CASSMGGVQETQYF; cdr3_nt: TGTGCCAGCAGCATGGGGGGAGTTCAAGAGACCCAGTACTTC
v_call: TRBV12-3/TRBV12-4; clone_size: few; d_call: .; j_call: TRBJ1-2; cdr3_aa: CASSPKGANYGYTF; cdr3_nt: TGTGCCAGCAGTCCGAAAGGAGCTAACTATGGCTACACCTTC
v_call: TRBV11-2; clone_size: few; d_call: .; j_call: TRBJ2-7; cdr3_aa: CASSLDLMGTSSYEQYF; cdr3_nt: TGTGCCAGCAGCTTAGATCTGATGGGGACGAGCTCCTACGAGCAGTACTTC
v_call: TRBV5-1; clone_size: few; d_call: TRBD1; j_call: TRBJ2-7; cdr3_aa: CAKSSGTEPYEQYF; cdr3_nt: TGCGCCAAATCATCAGGGACAGAGCCCTACGAGCAGTACTTC
v_call: TRBV12-3/TRBV12-4; clone_size: few; d_call: .; j_call: TRBJ2-7; cdr3_aa: CASSLAMSTGAYEQYF; cdr3_nt: TGTGCCAGCAGTTTAGCGATGTCGACAGGCGCCTACGAGCAGTACTTC
v_call: TRBV5-1; clone_size: .; d_call: TRBD2; j_call: TRBJ2-2; cdr3_aa: CASSLEAGKLIGELFF; cdr3_nt: TGCGCCAGCAGCTTGGAAGCGGGGAAACTCATCGGGGAGCTGTTTTTT
v_call: TRBV20-1; clone_size: .; d_call: .; j_call: TRBJ2-1; cdr3_aa: CSARDGKAALLSYNEQFF; cdr3_nt: TGCAGTGCTAGGGATGGCAAAGCCGCCCTCCTATCCTACAATGAGCAGTTCTTC
v_call: TRBV2; clone_size: many; d_call: .; j_call: TRBJ2-7; cdr3_aa: CASSEEVPYEQYF; cdr3_nt: TGTGCCAGCAGTGAAGAAGTGCCCTACGAGCAGTACTTC
v_call: TRBV18; clone_size: few; d_call: .; j_call: TRBJ1-3; cdr3_aa: CASSPPTGGNTIYF; cdr3_nt: TGTGCCAGCTCACCACCCACAGGGGGAAACACCATATATTTT
v_call: TRBV5-1; clone_size: few; d_call: .; j_call: TRBJ2-5; cdr3_aa: CASSQGQSETQYF; cdr3_nt: TGCGCCAGCAGCCAAGGACAGTCGGAGACCCAGTACTTC
v_call: TRBV10-3; clone_size: many; d_call: TRBD1; j_call: TRBJ2-2; cdr3_aa: CAISESGQGSRELFF; cdr3_nt: TGTGCCATCAGTGAGTCCGGACAGGGGTCCAGGGAGCTGTTTTTT
v_call: TRBV3-1; clone_size: few; d_call: .; j_call: TRBJ1-3; cdr3_aa: CASSQASWGGTSGNTIYF; cdr3_nt: TGTGCCAGCAGCCAAGCATCGTGGGGGGGAACCTCTGGAAACACCATATATTTT
v_call: TRBV12-3/TRBV12-4; clone_size: few; d_call: TRBD1; j_call: TRBJ1-5; cdr3_aa: CASSLDRWTGGGNQPQHF; cdr3_nt: TGTGCCAGCAGTTTGGACCGTTGGACAGGGGGAGGCAATCAGCCCCAGCATTTT
v_call: TRBV10-3; clone_size: many; d_call: .; j_call: TRBJ1-5; cdr3_aa: CAIRGNGDNQPQHF; cdr3_nt: TGTGCCATCAGGGGAAACGGGGACAATCAGCCCCAGCATTTT
v_call: TRBV6-2/TRBV6-3; clone_size: few; d_call: TRBD1; j_call: TRBJ2-4; cdr3_aa: CASSDTGQLAKNIQYF; cdr3_nt: TGTGCCAGCAGTGATACGGGACAGCTAGCCAAAAACATTCAGTACTTC
v_call: TRBV6-2/TRBV6-3; clone_size: few; d_call: .; j_call: TRBJ1-3; cdr3_aa: CASSYMRLTGNTIYF; cdr3_nt: TGTGCCAGCAGTTACATGCGACTTACTGGAAACACCATATATTTT
v_call: TRBV20-1; clone_size: many; d_call: .; j_call: TRBJ2-2; cdr3_aa: CSAARPGVTGELFF; cdr3_nt: TGCAGTGCGGCCCGACCGGGAGTAACCGGGGAGCTGTTTTTT
v_call: TRBV20-1; clone_size: many; d_call: .; j_call: TRBJ1-1; cdr3_aa: CSARDPSLNTEAFF; cdr3_nt: TGCAGTGCTAGAGATCCGTCTCTGAACACTGAAGCTTTCTTT
v_call: TRBV6-5; clone_size: .; d_call: TRBD1; j_call: TRBJ2-1; cdr3_aa: CASSYGAGGRSEQFF; cdr3_nt: TGTGCCAGCAGTTACGGGGCAGGGGGTAGGAGTGAGCAGTTCTTC
v_call: TRBV2; clone_size: few; d_call: TRBD1; j_call: TRBJ2-5; cdr3_aa: CASNGQGEETQYF; cdr3_nt: TGTGCCAGCAACGGACAGGGCGAAGAGACCCAGTACTTC
v_call: TRBV20-1; clone_size: once; d_call: TRBD2; j_call: TRBJ2-3; cdr3_aa: CSQLASSGSGGDTQYF; cdr3_nt: TGCAGTCAGCTAGCCTCTAGCGGGAGTGGGGGAGATACGCAGTATTTT
v_call: TRBV7-2; clone_size: few; d_call: .; j_call: TRBJ1-4; cdr3_aa: CASSSSPGNYGEKLFF; cdr3_nt: TGTGCCAGCAGCTCCTCTCCAGGGAATTACGGTGAAAAACTGTTTTTT
v_call: TRBV12-3/TRBV12-4; clone_size: few; d_call: .; j_call: TRBJ1-4; cdr3_aa: CASSPTMAGSEKLFF; cdr3_nt: TGTGCCAGCAGTCCCACGATGGCTGGTAGTGAAAAACTGTTTTTT
v_call: TRBV20-1; clone_size: .; d_call: .; j_call: TRBJ1-2; cdr3_aa: CSATPRSSYGYTF; cdr3_nt: TGCAGTGCTACTCCCCGGAGTTCCTATGGCTACACCTTC
v_call: TRBV15; clone_size: few; d_call: TRBD1; j_call: TRBJ2-5; cdr3_aa: CATSRDGGQYGTGSRGTQYF; cdr3_nt: TGTGCCACCAGCAGAGATGGAGGACAGTACGGGACAGGGTCTCGAGGGACCCAGTACTTC
v_call: TRBV10-2; clone_size: few; d_call: TRBD2; j_call: TRBJ2-7; cdr3_aa: CASSGGGISLAEPPYEQYF; cdr3_nt: TGCGCCAGCAGTGGGGGGGGGATTAGTTTGGCGGAACCTCCCTACGAGCAGTACTTC
v_call: TRBV28; clone_size: .; d_call: .; j_call: TRBJ2-7; cdr3_aa: CASSLGVSGDKVSQYF; cdr3_nt: TGTGCCAGCAGTTTAGGGGTGAGCGGGGACAAGGTTTCGCAGTACTTC
v_call: TRBV11-1; clone_size: few; d_call: TRBD2; j_call: TRBJ2-6; cdr3_aa: CASSSKLAGVVGANVLTF; cdr3_nt: TGTGCCAGCAGCTCGAAGCTAGCGGGAGTAGTTGGGGCCAACGTCCTGACTTTC
v_call: TRBV5-5; clone_size: .; d_call: TRBD1; j_call: TRBJ2-1; cdr3_aa: CASSPHRGDEQFF; cdr3_nt: TGTGCCAGCAGCCCGCACAGGGGAGATGAGCAGTTCTTC
v_call: TRBV11-2; clone_size: .; d_call: TRBD1; j_call: TRBJ1-1; cdr3_aa: CASSTTQGSAFF; cdr3_nt: TGTGCCAGCAGCACGACACAGGGGAGCGCTTTCTTT
v_call: TRBV6-1; clone_size: .; d_call: TRBD1; j_call: TRBJ2-7; cdr3_aa: CASRPGQASPYEQYF; cdr3_nt: TGTGCCAGCAGACCAGGACAGGCCTCTCCCTACGAGCAGTACTTC
v_call: TRBV5-5; clone_size: .; d_call: .; j_call: TRBJ1-3; cdr3_aa: CASSLDYGGNTIYF; cdr3_nt: TGTGCCAGCAGCTTGGATTACGGTGGCAACACCATATATTTT
v_call: TRBV6-2/TRBV6-3; clone_size: .; d_call: TRBD2; j_call: TRBJ2-7; cdr3_aa: CASSYSIGTLAAGYSYEQYF; cdr3_nt: TGTGCCAGCAGTTACTCGATCGGAACACTAGCGGCTGGATATTCCTACGAGCAGTACTTC
v_call: TRBV20-1; clone_size: .; d_call: TRBD2; j_call: TRBJ2-3; cdr3_aa: CSARGILAGGGTDTQYF; cdr3_nt: TGCAGTGCTAGGGGTATACTAGCGGGGGGCGGCACAGATACGCAGTATTTT
v_call: TRBV5-1; clone_size: many; d_call: .; j_call: TRBJ2-3; cdr3_aa: CASSLDVFGGAQYF; cdr3_nt: TGCGCCAGCAGCTTGGATGTCTTCGGAGGAGCGCAGTATTTT
v_call: TRBV5-1; clone_size: few; d_call: .; j_call: TRBJ2-6; cdr3_aa: CASTSLGDSREGANVLTF; cdr3_nt: TGCGCCAGCACCTCCCTGGGGGATTCTCGGGAGGGGGCCAACGTCCTGACTTTC
v_call: TRBV24-1; clone_size: few; d_call: .; j_call: TRBJ2-3; cdr3_aa: CATSDWANGRDHTDTQYF; cdr3_nt: TGTGCCACCAGTGATTGGGCCAACGGGCGGGACCACACAGATACGCAGTATTTT
v_call: TRBV24-1; clone_size: .; d_call: .; j_call: TRBJ2-2; cdr3_aa: CATSVQGPNTGELFF; cdr3_nt: TGTGCCACCAGCGTACAGGGCCCGAACACCGGGGAGCTGTTTTTT
v_call: TRBV12-3/TRBV12-4; clone_size: .; d_call: .; j_call: TRBJ2-7; cdr3_aa: CASSLMSINEQYF; cdr3_nt: TGTGCCAGCAGTTTAATGTCAATCAACGAGCAGTACTTC